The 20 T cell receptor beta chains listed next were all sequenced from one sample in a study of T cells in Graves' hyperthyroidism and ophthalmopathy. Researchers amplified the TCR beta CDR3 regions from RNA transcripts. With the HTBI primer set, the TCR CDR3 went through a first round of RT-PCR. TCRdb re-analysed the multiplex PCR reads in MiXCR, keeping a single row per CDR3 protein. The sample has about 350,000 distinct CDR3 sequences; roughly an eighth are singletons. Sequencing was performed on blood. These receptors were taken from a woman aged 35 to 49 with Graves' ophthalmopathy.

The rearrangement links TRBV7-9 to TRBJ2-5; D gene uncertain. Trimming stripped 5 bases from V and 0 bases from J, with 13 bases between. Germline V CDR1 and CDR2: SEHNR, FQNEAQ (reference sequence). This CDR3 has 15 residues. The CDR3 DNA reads TGTGCCAGCAGCCCTCTGCCTGGTAACCAAGAGACCCAGTACTTC. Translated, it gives CASSPLPGNQETQYF.

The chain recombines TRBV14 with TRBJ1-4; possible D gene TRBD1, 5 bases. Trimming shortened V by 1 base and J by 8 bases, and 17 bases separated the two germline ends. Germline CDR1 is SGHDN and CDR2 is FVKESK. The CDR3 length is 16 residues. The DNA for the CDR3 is TGTGCCAGCAGCCAAGGCTCTCGGTTTTCAGGGGAAAAACTGTTTTTT. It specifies CASSQGSRFSGEKLFF.

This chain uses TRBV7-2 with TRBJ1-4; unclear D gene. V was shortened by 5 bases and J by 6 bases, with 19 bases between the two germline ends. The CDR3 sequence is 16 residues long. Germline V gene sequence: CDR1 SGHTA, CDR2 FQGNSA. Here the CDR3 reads CASSQDWRQADEKLFF. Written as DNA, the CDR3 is TGTGCCAGCAGCCAAGATTGGAGGCAAGCAGATGAAAAACTGTTTTTT.

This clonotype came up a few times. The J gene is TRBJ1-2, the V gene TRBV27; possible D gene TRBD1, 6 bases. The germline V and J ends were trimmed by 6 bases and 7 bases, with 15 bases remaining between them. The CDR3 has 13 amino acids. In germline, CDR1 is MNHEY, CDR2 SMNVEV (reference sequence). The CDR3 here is CASSRGQRGGYTF. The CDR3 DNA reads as TGTGCCAGCAGCCGGGGACAACGGGGTGGCTACACCTTC.

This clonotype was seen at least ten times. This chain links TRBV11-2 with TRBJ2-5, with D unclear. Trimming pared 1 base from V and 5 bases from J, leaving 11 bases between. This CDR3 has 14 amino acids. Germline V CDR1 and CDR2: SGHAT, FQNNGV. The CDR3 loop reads CASSLGLGTETQYF. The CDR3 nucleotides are TGTGCCAGCAGCTTAGGTCTGGGAACGGAGACCCAGTACTTC.

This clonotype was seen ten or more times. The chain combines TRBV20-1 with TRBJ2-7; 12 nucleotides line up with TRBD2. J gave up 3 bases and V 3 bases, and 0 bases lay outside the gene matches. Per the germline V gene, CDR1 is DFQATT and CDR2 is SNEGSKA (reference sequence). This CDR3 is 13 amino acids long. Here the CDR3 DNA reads TGCAGTGCTAGGACTAGCGGGGGCTACGAGCAGTACTTC. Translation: CSARTSGGYEQYF.

The CDR3 DNA reads TGTGCCAGTAGTATAGACCCCAGAGGGGGGACCGGCGTCCCCGGGGAGCTGTTTTTT. Protein: CASSIDPRGGTGVPGELFF. The rearrangement joins TRBV19 to TRBJ2-2; D assignment may be TRBD1 or TRBD2 (6 bases each). This CDR3 has 19 residues. Per the germline V gene, CDR1 is LNHDA and CDR2 is SQIVND (reference sequence). Trimming took off 0 bases at V and 6 bases at J, with 23 bases between the two ends.

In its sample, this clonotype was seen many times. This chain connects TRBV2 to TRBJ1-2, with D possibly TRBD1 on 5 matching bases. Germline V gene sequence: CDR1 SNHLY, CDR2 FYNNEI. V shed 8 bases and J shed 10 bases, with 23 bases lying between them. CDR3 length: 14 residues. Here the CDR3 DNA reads TGTGCCAGCCTGCCCCGTTTTCAGGGTGTATACTACACCTTC. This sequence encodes CASLPRFQGVYYTF.

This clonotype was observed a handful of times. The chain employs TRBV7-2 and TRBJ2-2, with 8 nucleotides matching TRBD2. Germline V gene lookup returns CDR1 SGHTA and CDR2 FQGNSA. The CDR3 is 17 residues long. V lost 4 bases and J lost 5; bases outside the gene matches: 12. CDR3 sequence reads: CASSSSLGGAGTGELFF. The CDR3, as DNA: TGTGCCAGCAGCTCATCCCTCGGGGGGGCAGGGACCGGGGAGCTGTTTTTT.

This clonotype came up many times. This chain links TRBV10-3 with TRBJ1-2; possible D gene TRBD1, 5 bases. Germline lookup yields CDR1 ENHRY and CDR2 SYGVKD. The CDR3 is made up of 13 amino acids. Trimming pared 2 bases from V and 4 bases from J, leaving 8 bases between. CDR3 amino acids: CAISEDSLYGYTF. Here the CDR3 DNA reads TGTGCCATCAGTGAGGACAGCCTCTATGGCTACACCTTC.

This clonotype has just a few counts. The CDR3 reads CALQYEDASQETQYF. For the CDR3, the DNA is TGTGCCCTGCAGTACGAGGACGCAAGTCAAGAGACCCAGTACTTC. The chain links TRBV5-5 to TRBJ2-5; D unresolved. Trimming left V 10 bases short and J 2 bases short, with 21 bases between. The CDR3 has 15 amino acids. In germline, CDR1 is SGHKS, CDR2 YYEKEE (reference sequence). The complete variable domain, with remaining parts taken from reference TRBV5-5 and TRBJ2-5, reads DAGVTQSPTHLIKTRGQQVTLRCSPISGHKSVSWYQQVLGQGPQFIFQYYEKEERGRGNFPDRFSARQFPNYSSELNVNALLLGDSALYLCALQYEDASQETQYFGPGTRLLVL.

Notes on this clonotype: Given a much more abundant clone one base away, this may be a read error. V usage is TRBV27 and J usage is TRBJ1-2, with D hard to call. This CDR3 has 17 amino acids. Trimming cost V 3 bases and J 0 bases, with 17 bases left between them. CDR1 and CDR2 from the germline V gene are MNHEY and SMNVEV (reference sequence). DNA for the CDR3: TGTGCCAGCAGTTTGCCGGTACGGCAGCTAGCTAACTATGGCTACACCTTC. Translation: CASSLPVRQLANYGYTF.

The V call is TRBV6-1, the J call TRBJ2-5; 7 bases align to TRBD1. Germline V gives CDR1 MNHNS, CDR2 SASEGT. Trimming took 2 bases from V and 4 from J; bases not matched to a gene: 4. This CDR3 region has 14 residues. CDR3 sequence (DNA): TGTGCCAGCAGTGAATATGACAGGGCAGAGACCCAGTACTTC. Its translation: CASSEYDRAETQYF.

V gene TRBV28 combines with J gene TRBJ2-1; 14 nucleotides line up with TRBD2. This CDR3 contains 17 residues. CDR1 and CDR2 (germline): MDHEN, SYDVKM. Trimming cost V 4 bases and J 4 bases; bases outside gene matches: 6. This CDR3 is CASSSGLAGARYNEQFF. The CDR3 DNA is TGTGCCAGCAGTTCGGGACTAGCGGGAGCGCGATACAATGAGCAGTTCTTC. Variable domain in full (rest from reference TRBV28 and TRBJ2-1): DVKVTQSSRYLVKRTGEKVFLECVQDMDHENMFWYRQDPGLGLRLIYFSYDVKMKEKGDIPEGYSVSREKKERFSLILESASTNQTSMYLCASSSGLAGARYNEQFFGPGTRLTVL.

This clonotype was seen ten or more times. The CDR3 DNA reads as TGTGCCAGCAGTGTGGTCGGACGCGAGCAGTACTTC. Translated, it gives CASSVVGREQYF. This chain joins TRBV2 and TRBJ2-7, with no clear D. This CDR3 has 12 residues. Germline V gene sequence: CDR1 SNHLY, CDR2 FYNNEI. Trimming took 4 bases from V and 6 from J, leaving 10 bases between them.

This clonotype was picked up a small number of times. The CDR3, as DNA: TGTGCCAGCTCACACGACAACTTGAACACTGAAGCTTTCTTT. Amino acid sequence: CASSHDNLNTEAFF. The chain recombines TRBV18 with TRBJ1-1; D not resolved. The CDR3 contains 14 residues. CDR1 and CDR2 (germline): KGHSH, LQKENI. Deletions cut 4 bases from V and 0 bases from J, with 9 bases between.

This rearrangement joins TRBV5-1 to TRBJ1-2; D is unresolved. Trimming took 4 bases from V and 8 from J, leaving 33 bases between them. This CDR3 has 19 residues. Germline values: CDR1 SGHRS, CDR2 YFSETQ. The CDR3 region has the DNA TGCGCCAGCAGCGGATCTTCCTTAGTATCTAGCCTAGTCGCCGGCGGCTACACCTTC. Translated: CASSGSSLVSSLVAGGYTF.

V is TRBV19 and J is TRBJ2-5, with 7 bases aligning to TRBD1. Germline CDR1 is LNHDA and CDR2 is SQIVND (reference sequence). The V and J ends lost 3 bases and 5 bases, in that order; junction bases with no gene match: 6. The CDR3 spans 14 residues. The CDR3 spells CASSIQGERETQYF. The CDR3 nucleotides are TGTGCCAGTAGTATCCAGGGGGAGAGGGAGACCCAGTACTTC.

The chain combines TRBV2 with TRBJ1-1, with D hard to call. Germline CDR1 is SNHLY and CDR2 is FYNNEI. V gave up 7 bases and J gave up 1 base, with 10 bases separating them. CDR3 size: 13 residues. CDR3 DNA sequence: TGTGCCAGCAAGGTGGAGGGGAACACTGAAGCTTTCTTT. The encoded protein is CASKVEGNTEAFF.

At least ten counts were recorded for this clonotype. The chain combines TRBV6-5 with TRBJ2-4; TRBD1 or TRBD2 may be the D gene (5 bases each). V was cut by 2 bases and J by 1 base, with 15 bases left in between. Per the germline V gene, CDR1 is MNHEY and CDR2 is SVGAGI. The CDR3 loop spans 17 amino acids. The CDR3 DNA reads TGTGCCAGCAGTTACGGGACGGCACTGGGCGCCAAAAACATTCAGTACTTC. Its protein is CASSYGTALGAKNIQYF.